What follows is one TCR beta chain and its context. The antigen this receptor binds is unknown. No qualities accompany the bases; no much larger clone lies one base away. Enrolling through a virtual design, the prospective study's participants ranged in age from roughly 18 to 95 years and lived across some 23 United States geographic areas. To assign participants to cohorts, the prospective study relied on clinical history that participants themselves reported in a screening survey and a study questionnaire. Mobile phlebotomists in the prospective study collected whole blood, serum and a nasopharyngeal or oropharyngeal swab from every participant. Additional blood draws and questionnaires over an approximately two-month period could optionally be provided by prospective study participants. Blood samples from the prospective study were shipped frozen or at room temperature prior to DNA extraction.

TCRbeta CDR3 regions were amplified from genomic DNA using the immunoSEQ Assay, a bias-controlled multiplex PCR. The study's processing was this. Nucleated cell counts per sample were estimated from amplification of reference gene primers within the assay. Sequence reads were collapsed and filtered to measure the absolute abundance of every unique TCRbeta CDR3 rearrangement. For each sample, productive Simpson clonality was calculated as the square root of Simpson's diversity index across productive rearrangements. TCRdb mirrors the immuneACCESS table, restricted to in-frame sequences. Some clones are absent from its copies; in checked studies, under half trace to an unresolved V gene, and the reason for the others is unknown. V and J calls and clone size are as listed in that table; D and trimming were resolved from the DNA. This sample has about 220,000 clones in its table, and around 85% of those were observed once. In total, the top ten clones hold 1.3% of the sample.

The CDR1 and CDR2 encoded by the germline V gene are SGHDN and FVKESK. From cysteine to phenylalanine, the CDR3 is 13 amino acids long. Only the CDR3 DNA stays, 39 bases, in frame from base 1. Trimming costs V 1 base and J 7 bases, and their ends lie 5 bases apart. These data originate in a study of blood T cell repertoires in COVID-19 (dated by TCRdb to 2020 to 2021). For context, the study as a whole: Collaborator samples came from the United States, Italy and Spain and covered acute and convalescent phases of COVID-19. The sample metadata nearly always contained a de-identified subject ID, COVID-19 status, age in years and sex. Samples came from the ongoing ImmuneRACE study (first 160 participants) plus 1,254 subjects from 6 global collaborators. The prospective study material was composed of cDNA or gDNA derived from T cells, B-cell-depleted T cells, or PBMCs. The dataset comprised deeply sampled blood TCRbeta repertoires from subjects exposed to, actively infected with, or recovered from COVID-19. Where HLA class I and class II types were available, the types were taken from metadata supplied by the sample provider, not from assay-based typing. The repertoires were released in a freely available public database meant as a resource for research on the immune response to SARS-CoV-2.

Points the paper makes about the study in general: Clinical and demographic metadata were provided uncurated, with the amount varying by source and participant.

Sequences were obtained from PBMCs or T cells enriched from blood (not recorded which). This chain joins TRBV14 to TRBJ1-6, with the D gene not clear enough to name. The source of this sequence is a woman in her forties with acute COVID-19. The nucleotides are TGTGCCAGCAGCCAAGCTCCGAATTCACCCCTCCACTTT. Its protein is CASSQAPNSPLHF.